The clone carrying this T cell receptor (beta chain) was seen many times. This sample was included in a study of low-dose radiotherapy and immunotherapy resistance in tumors. Across the whole study: Participants in Cohort 1 were administered 0.5 Gy per fraction at 2-week intervals, to a cumulative dose of 6.5 Gy.

Time point denoted: before trial treatment. First-strand cDNA relied on TRAV- and TRBV-specific primers spanning alpha and beta chains. TCRs underwent roughly 20 PCR cycles of amplification with a constant-region primer and V-primer adapter. A single record per CDR3 protein comes from TCRdb applying MiXCR to the reads. The sample comprises nearly 95,000 distinct CDR3 sequences, 9.4% of which are singletons, and roughly 1% rests with the top ten. CDR1 SGHRS and CDR2 YFSETQ come from the germline V gene. The CDR3 consists of 15 residues. The V and J ends lost 1 base and 1 base respectively, with 9 bases between them.

This receptor was taken from a male donor with prostate cancer. The chain links TRBV5-1 to TRBJ2-1; the D is unclear. Sequences were derived from PBMCs, sampled before treatment. CDR3 DNA sequence: TGCGCCAGCAGCTTGACGGATGATTCCTACAATGAGCAGTTCTTC. Protein sequence: CASSLTDDSYNEQFF.